Listed below are T cell receptor beta chains from one sample, sequenced in a study of CD8 T cells in Susac syndrome. Via MiXCR, TCRdb re-called the immunoSEQ multiplex PCR reads, giving one row per CDR3 protein. The repertoire holds about 280,000 distinct CDR3 sequences, with approximately 85% as singletons. The sample was CD8+ T cells from PBMCs. These receptors were taken from a human donor with multiple sclerosis. The CDR3 runs from the conserved cysteine through the conserved F or W.

v_gene	j_gene	CDR3aa
TRBV10-3	TRBJ1-5	CAISESLTVGGERIGPQHF
TRBV7-9	TRBJ2-5	CASSASGETQYF
TRBV19	TRBJ1-5	CASSTSRRHQPQHF
TRBV9	TRBJ1-1	CASSVNGQDYTEAFF
TRBV5-1	TRBJ2-7	CASSLAVASGTHEQYF
TRBV7-9	TRBJ2-7	CASSPTGSGTGQSYEQYF
TRBV7-9	TRBJ1-4	CASSFPPGQRNEKLFF
TRBV27	TRBJ1-2	CASSPTGQERYGYTF
TRBV28	TRBJ2-1	CASSLTLGWDEQFF
TRBV5-1	TRBJ2-1	CASSFRPGNEQFF
TRBV9	TRBJ1-4	CASSVDRGAREKLFF
TRBV27	TRBJ1-6	CASSLSVRGRDNSPLHF
TRBV16	TRBJ2-1	CASSQAHEQFF
TRBV9	TRBJ1-6	CASSSGTARSPLHF
TRBV27	TRBJ2-7	CASSLRPPGEQYF
TRBV2	TRBJ1-2	CAGSASGGTNYGYTF
TRBV18	TRBJ1-1	CASSLGGGRSTEAFF
TRBV27	TRBJ2-7	CASSSPPGQGAKREGRGLYEQYF
TRBV27	TRBJ1-3	CASRKNDRFGNTIYF
TRBV6-2/TRBV6-3	TRBJ2-7	CASSTDREDSYEQYF
TRBV5-1	TRBJ2-1	CASSLKQGVYNEQFF
TRBV29-1	TRBJ2-1	CSVSFRDDSSYNEQFF
TRBV12-5	TRBJ1-1	CASGLTQGHSNTEAFF
TRBV28	TRBJ2-5	CASSPGQGRETQYF
TRBV14	TRBJ2-7	CASSLVIGYEQYF
TRBV9	TRBJ2-5	CASSVGERNWETQYF
TRBV7-6	TRBJ2-1	CASSHYLGDEQFF
TRBV10-2	TRBJ1-1	CASARGENTEAFF
TRBV20-1	TRBJ2-1	CSAPPTGDYNEQFF
TRBV27	TRBJ2-7	CASSFKSEGNEQYF
TRBV28	TRBJ1-6	CASSPQDRSSYNSPLHF
TRBV19	TRBJ1-5	CASSNQPQHF
TRBV16	TRBJ1-1	CASSLSRDGNTEAFF
TRBV29-1	TRBJ1-1	CSVDPGLVVHLTEAFF
TRBV10-3	TRBJ1-3	CAISEGQGSGNTIYF
TRBV5-1	TRBJ2-7	CASSSFQAEQYF
TRBV18	TRBJ2-1	CASSPTSGTKQYEQFF
TRBV7-9	TRBJ1-2	CASSGGQNYGYTF
TRBV28	TRBJ2-5	CASSFGDTETQYF
TRBV28	TRBJ2-7	CASSHLVFTGTSGTYEQYF
TRBV27	TRBJ2-1	CASSKLAEMTYNEQFF
TRBV13	TRBJ2-7	CASSGRLAGPYEQYF
TRBV6-5	TRBJ2-7	CASSYSTGGYEQYF
TRBV12-3/TRBV12-4	TRBJ2-3	CASRFRDREGDTQYF
TRBV27	TRBJ1-1	CASTGRGQGTPEAFF
TRBV30	TRBJ2-1	CAWSSDWGNEQFF
TRBV27	TRBJ2-5	CASSFGGRRVETQYF
TRBV7-9	TRBJ2-1	CASASVTSGRNEQFF
TRBV21-1	TRBJ1-4	CASSKGIPGQGGGEKLFF
TRBV29-1	TRBJ2-5	CSHLTPLSAPETQYF